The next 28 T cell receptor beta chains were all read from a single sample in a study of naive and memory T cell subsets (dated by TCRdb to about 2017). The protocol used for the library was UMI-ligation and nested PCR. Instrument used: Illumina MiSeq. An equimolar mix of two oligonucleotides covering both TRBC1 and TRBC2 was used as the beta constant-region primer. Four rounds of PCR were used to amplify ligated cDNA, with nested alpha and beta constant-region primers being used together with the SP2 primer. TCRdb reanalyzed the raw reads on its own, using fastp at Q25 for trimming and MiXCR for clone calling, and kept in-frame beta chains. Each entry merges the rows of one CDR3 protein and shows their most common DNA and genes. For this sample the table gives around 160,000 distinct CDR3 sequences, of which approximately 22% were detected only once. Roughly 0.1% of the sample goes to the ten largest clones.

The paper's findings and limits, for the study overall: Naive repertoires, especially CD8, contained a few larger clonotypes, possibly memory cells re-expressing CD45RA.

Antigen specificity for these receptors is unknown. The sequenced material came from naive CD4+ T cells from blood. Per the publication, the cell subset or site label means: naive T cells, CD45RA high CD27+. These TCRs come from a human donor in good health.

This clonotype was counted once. The CDR3 DNA is TGTGCCAGCAGCCAACGTTTCCGAGTCCGGGAGACCCAGTACTTC. Protein product: CASSQRFRVRETQYF. The gene calls are TRBV3-1 and TRBJ2-5; D call uncertain. The germline V gene encodes CDR1 LGHDT and CDR2 YNNKEL (reference sequence). The ends were cut back, 2 bases at V and 5 bases at J, with 15 bases in the middle. The CDR3 runs 15 residues.

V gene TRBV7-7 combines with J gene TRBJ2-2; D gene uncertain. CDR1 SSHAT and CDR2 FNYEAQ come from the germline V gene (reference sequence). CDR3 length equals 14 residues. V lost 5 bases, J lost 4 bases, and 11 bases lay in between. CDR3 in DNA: TGTGCCAGCAGCCGGGCGTTCACCACCGGGGAGCTGTTTTTT. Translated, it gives CASSRAFTTGELFF.

The CDR3 loop is CASKAGPDEQYF. In nucleotides, the CDR3 is TGCGCCAGCAAAGCGGGACCCGACGAGCAGTACTTC. The chain uses TRBV5-1 and TRBJ2-7, with 7 bases lining up with TRBD2. The V and J ends lost 6 bases and 5 bases, in that order; junction bases with no gene match: 5. The CDR3 sequence is 12 residues long. Germline loops: CDR1 SGHRS, CDR2 YFSETQ.

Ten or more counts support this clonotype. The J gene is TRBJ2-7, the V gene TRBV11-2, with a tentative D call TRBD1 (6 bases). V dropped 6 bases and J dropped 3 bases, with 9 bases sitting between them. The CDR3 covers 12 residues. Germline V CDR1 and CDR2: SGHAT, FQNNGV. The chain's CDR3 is CASSQQGYEQYF. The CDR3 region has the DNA TGTGCCAGCAGTCAACAGGGCTACGAGCAGTACTTC.

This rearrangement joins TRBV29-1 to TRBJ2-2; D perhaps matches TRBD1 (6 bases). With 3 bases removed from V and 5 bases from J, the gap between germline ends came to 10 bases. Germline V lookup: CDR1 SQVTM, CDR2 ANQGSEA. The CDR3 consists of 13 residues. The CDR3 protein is CSVEKGGTGELFF. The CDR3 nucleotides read TGCAGCGTTGAGAAAGGGGGAACCGGGGAGCTGTTTTTT.

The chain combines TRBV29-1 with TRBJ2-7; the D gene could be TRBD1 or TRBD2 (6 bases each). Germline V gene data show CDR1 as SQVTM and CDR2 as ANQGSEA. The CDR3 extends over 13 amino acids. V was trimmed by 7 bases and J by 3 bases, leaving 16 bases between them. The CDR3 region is CSAEGGRDYEQYF. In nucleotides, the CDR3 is TGCAGCGCCGAGGGGGGAAGGGACTACGAGCAGTACTTC.

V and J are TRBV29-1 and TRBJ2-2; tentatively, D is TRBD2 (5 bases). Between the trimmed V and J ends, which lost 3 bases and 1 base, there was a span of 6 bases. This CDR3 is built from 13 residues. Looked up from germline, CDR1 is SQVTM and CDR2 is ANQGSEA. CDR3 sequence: CSVDAGNTGELFF. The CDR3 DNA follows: TGCAGCGTTGACGCGGGGAACACCGGGGAGCTGTTTTTT.

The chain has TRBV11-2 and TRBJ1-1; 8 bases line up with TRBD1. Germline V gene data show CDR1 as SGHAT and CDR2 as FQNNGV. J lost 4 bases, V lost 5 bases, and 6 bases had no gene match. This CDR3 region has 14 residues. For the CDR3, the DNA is TGTGCCAGCAGCGCACAGGGGGTAGGCACTGAAGCTTTCTTT. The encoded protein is CASSAQGVGTEAFF.

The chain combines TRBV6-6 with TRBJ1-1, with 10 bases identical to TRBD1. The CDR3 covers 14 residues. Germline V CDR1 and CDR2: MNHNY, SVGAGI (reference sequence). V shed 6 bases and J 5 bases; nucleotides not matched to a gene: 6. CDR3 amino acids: CASRLRTGGTEAFF. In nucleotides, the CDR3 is TGTGCCAGCAGACTAAGGACAGGGGGAACTGAAGCTTTCTTT.

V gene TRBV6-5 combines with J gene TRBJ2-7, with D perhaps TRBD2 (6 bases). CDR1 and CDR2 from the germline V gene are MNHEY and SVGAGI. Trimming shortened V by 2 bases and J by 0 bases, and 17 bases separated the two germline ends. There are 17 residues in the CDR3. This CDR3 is CASSYLPSLGSSYEQYF. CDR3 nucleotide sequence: TGTGCCAGCAGTTACCTCCCTAGCCTCGGGAGCTCCTACGAGCAGTACTTC.

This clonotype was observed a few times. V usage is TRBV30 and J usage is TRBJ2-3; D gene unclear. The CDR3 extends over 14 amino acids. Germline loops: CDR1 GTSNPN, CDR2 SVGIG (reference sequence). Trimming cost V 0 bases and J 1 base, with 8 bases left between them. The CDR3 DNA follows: TGTGCCTGGAGTGTAAGTTTGGGCACAGATACGCAGTATTTT. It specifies CAWSVSLGTDTQYF.

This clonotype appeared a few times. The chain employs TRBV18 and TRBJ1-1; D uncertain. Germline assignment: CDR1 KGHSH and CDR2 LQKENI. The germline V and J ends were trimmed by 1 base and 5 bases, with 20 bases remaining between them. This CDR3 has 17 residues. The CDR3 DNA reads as TGTGCCAGCTCACCACGCGTAAGTTCGGGCGTCGGAACTGAAGCTTTCTTT. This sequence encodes CASSPRVSSGVGTEAFF.

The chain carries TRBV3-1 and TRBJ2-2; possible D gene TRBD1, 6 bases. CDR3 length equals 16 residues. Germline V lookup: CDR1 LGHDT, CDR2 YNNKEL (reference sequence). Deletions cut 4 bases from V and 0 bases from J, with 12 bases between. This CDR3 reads CASSRLTGSNTGELFF. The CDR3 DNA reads TGTGCCAGCAGCCGACTGACAGGATCGAACACCGGGGAGCTGTTTTTT. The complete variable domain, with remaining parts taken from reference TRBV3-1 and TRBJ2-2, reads DTAVSQTPKYLVTQMGNDKSIKCEQNLGHDTMYWYKQDSKKFLKIMFSYNNKELIINETVPNRFSPKSPDKAHLNLHINSLELGDSAVYFCASSRLTGSNTGELFFGEGSRLTVL.

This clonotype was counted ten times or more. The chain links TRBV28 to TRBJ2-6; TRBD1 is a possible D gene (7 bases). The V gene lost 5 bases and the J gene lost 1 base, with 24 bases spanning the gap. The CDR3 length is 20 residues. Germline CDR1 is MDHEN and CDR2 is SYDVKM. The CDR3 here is CASSPILRGQTNSGANVLTF. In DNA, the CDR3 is TGTGCCAGCAGTCCCATCCTGCGGGGACAGACGAATTCTGGGGCCAACGTCCTGACTTTC.

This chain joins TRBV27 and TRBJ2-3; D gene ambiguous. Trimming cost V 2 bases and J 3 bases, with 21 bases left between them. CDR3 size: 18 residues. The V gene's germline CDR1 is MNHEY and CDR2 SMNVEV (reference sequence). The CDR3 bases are TGTGCCAGCAGTTTACGGACCCCCCTAGGAGTTGGGACAGATACGCAGTATTTT. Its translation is CASSLRTPLGVGTDTQYF.

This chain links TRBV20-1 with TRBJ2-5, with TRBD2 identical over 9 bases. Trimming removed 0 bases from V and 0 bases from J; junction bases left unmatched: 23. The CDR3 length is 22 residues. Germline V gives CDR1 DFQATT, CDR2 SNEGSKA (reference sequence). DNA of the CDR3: TGCAGTGCTAGAGATGGGGGGCTAGCGGGGACCCAAAATAGCTTGTACCAAGAGACCCAGTACTTC. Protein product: CSARDGGLAGTQNSLYQETQYF.

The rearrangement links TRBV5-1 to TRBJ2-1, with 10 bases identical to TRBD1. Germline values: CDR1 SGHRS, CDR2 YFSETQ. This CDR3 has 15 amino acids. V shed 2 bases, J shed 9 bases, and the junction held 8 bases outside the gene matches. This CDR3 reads CASSFRQGALFEQFF. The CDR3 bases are TGCGCCAGCAGCTTTCGACAGGGGGCGCTTTTTGAGCAGTTCTTC.

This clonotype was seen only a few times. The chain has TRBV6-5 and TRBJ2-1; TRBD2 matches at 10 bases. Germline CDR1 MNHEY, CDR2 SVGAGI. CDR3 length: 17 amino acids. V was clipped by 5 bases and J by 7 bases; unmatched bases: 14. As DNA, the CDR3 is TGTGCCAGCAGTCCAAGAGCGGGAGGGTTTATTAGGAATGAGCAGTTCTTC. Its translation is CASSPRAGGFIRNEQFF.

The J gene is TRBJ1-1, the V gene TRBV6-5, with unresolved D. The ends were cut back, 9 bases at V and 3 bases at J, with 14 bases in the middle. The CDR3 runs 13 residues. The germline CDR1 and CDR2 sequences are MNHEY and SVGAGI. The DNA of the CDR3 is TGTGCCAGAACGGACCTACCGCACACTGAAGCTTTCTTT. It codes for CARTDLPHTEAFF.

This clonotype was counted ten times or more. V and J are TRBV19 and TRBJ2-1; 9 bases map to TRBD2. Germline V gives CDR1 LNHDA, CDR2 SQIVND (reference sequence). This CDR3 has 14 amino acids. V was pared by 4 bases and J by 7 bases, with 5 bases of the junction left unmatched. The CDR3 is CASSTPGLANEQFF. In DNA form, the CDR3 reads TGTGCCAGTAGTACCCCGGGACTAGCAAATGAGCAGTTCTTC.

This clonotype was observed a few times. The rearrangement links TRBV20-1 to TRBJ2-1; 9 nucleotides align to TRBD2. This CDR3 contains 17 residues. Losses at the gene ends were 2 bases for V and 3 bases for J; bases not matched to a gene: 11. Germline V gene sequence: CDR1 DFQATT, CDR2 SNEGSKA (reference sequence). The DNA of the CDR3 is TGCAGTGCTAGATTTCCTAGCGGGGACCCTTACTACAATGAGCAGTTCTTC. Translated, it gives CSARFPSGDPYYNEQFF.

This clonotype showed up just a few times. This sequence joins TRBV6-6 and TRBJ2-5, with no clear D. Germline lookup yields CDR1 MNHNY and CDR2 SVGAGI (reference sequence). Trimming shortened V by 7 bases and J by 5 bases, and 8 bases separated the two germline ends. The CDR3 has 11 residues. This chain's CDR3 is CASTSWETQYF. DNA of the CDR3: TGTGCCAGCACATCGTGGGAGACCCAGTACTTC.

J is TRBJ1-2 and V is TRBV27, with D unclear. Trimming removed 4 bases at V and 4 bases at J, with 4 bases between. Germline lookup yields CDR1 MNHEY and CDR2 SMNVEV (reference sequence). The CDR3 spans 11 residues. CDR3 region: CASSSGYGYTF. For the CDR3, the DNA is TGTGCCAGCAGTTCCGGCTATGGCTACACCTTC.

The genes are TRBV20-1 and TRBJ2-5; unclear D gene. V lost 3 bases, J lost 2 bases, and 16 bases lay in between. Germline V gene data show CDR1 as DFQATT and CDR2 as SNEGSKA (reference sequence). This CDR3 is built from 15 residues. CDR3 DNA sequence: TGCAGTGCTAGGACACTACCTGCTCCTCAAGAGACCCAGTACTTC. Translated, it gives CSARTLPAPQETQYF.

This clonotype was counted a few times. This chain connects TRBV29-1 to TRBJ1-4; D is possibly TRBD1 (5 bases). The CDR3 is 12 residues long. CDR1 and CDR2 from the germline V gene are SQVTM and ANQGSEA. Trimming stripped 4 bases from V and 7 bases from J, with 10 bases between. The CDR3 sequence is CSVARQGEKLFF. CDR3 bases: TGCAGCGTTGCACGGCAGGGTGAAAAACTGTTTTTT.

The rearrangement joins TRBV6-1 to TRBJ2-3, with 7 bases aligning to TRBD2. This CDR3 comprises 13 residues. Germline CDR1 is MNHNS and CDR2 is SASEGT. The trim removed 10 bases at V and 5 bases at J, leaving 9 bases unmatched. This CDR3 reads CANRGRAQDTQYF. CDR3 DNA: TGTGCCAACCGGGGGAGGGCCCAAGATACGCAGTATTTT.

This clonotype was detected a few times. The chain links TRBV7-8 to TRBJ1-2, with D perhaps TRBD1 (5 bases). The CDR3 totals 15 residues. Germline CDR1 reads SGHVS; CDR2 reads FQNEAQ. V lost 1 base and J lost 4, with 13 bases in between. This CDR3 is CASSLEVQGSYGYTF. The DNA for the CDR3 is TGTGCCAGCAGCTTAGAGGTTCAGGGATCCTATGGCTACACCTTC.

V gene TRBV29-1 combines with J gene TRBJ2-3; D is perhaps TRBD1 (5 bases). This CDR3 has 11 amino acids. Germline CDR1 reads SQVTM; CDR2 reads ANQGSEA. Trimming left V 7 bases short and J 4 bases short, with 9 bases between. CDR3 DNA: TGCAGCGGTCAGGGTTCAGATACGCAGTATTTT. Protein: CSGQGSDTQYF.